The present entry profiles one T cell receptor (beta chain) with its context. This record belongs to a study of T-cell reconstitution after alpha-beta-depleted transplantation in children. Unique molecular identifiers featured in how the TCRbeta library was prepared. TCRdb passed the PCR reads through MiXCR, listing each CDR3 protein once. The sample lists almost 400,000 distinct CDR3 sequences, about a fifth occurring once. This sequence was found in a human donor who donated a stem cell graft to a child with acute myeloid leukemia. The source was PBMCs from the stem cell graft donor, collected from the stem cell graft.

For the CDR3, the DNA is TGTGCCAGCCACCCGGACCCCGGCGAGACCCAGTACTTC. Amino acids: CASHPDPGETQYF. The chain has TRBV7-9 and TRBJ2-5, with D hard to call. Deletions cut 8 bases from V and 5 bases from J, with 15 bases between. The germline gives CDR1 SEHNR, CDR2 FQNEAQ (reference sequence). This CDR3 comprises 13 residues.